The subject of this entry is one TCR beta chain. The antigen remains unidentified. The sample is drawn from a study of T cell responses to AZD1222 COVID-19 vaccine. General study findings and limits: Spike regions recognized by vaccine-associated CD4 TCRs spanned the protein, led by 160-218 and 743-854. Once two AZD1222 doses were given, Spike-specific TCR breadth and depth went up. Nearly half of spike-specific TCRs reportedly go after variant regions that carry no mutations.

V was clipped by 0 bases and J by 8 bases, with 10 bases between them. Germline V CDR1 and CDR2: SGHNT, YYREEE (reference sequence). This CDR3 has 13 amino acids. Libraries were prepared by immunoSEQ multiplex PCR; TCRdb keeps only in-frame clonotypes and omits some of them. The sample includes roughly 130,000 clones, around 90% of them seen just once. This receptor was taken from an adult in good health. The source was peripheral blood, collected on day 0 of AZD1222 vaccination. The rearrangement links TRBV5-4 to TRBJ2-3; D is unresolved. The CDR3, as DNA: TGTGCCAGCAGCTTGGACACCAGCCGTACGCAGTATTTT. Translation: CASSLDTSRTQYF.